The next 9 T cell receptor beta chains were all read from a single sample in a study of blood T cell repertoires in COVID-19. Data came from immunoSEQ multiplex PCR; TCRdb stores just in-frame clones and leaves some out. Of roughly 300,000 clones in the sample, roughly 87% were seen once. The sequenced sample consisted of PBMCs or T cells enriched from blood (not recorded which). All receptors derive from a young woman who had recovered from COVID-19.

In this sample, this clone turned up once. The V gene is TRBV13, the J gene TRBJ1-3, with D tentatively TRBD1 (5 bases). V was clipped by 3 bases and J by 0 bases, with 9 bases between them. Germline CDR1 and CDR2: PRHDT and FYEKMQ (reference sequence). The length of the CDR3 is 15 residues. The CDR3 loop reads CASSLGDYSGNTIYF. Written as DNA, the CDR3 is TGTGCCAGCAGCTTGGGGGACTACTCTGGAAACACCATATATTTT. Full variable domain (remainder filled in from reference TRBV13 and TRBJ1-3): AAGVIQSPRHLIKEKRETATLKCYPIPRHDTVYWYQQGPGQDPQFLISFYEKMQSDKGSIPDRFSAQQFSDYHSELNMSSLELGDSALYFCASSLGDYSGNTIYFGEGSWLTVV.

This clone was counted once. The chain has TRBV19 and TRBJ1-2; TRBD1 matches 7 bases. The CDR3 extends over 14 amino acids. The V and J ends lost 3 bases and 3 bases, in that order; junction bases with no gene match: 4. CDR1 and CDR2 from the germline V gene are LNHDA and SQIVND (reference sequence). This CDR3 reads CASSITTGDYGYTF. The CDR3 bases are TGTGCCAGTAGTATCACAACAGGGGACTATGGCTACACCTTC.

This rearrangement joins TRBV3-1 (or the pseudogene TRBV3-2) to TRBJ2-7; TRBD1 might be the D (6 bases). V lost 4 bases, J lost 0 bases, and 13 bases lay in between. The CDR3 is 15 amino acids. The germline V gene has CDR1 LGHDT and CDR2 YNNKEL (reference sequence). The CDR3 is CASSRGQSLSYEQYF. The CDR3 nucleotides are TGTGCCAGCAGCCGAGGACAGAGTCTCTCCTACGAGCAGTACTTC.

The chain carries TRBV5-4 and TRBJ2-5, with 10 bases lining up with TRBD2. The CDR3 is 15 residues long. Germline V CDR1 and CDR2: SGHNT, YYREEE (reference sequence). V lost 4 bases to trimming and J lost 5 bases; unmatched junction nucleotides: 8. The CDR3, as DNA: TGTGCCAGCAGCGGCCTAGCGGGGGCGGTGGAGACCCAGTACTTC. Translation: CASSGLAGAVETQYF.

This chain joins TRBV3-1 (or the pseudogene TRBV3-2) and TRBJ2-5; D gene unclear. V was cut by 6 bases and J by 1 base, with 12 bases left in between. This CDR3 has 14 amino acids. The germline CDR1 and CDR2 sequences are LGHDT and YNNKEL (reference sequence). CDR3 coding DNA: TGTGCCAGCAGTCTCTACGTGTCCCAAGAGACCCAGTACTTC. It encodes CASSLYVSQETQYF.

The CDR3 is CASRHRGVGDQPQHF. CDR3 DNA: TGTGCCAGCAGACACCGGGGTGTTGGGGATCAGCCCCAGCATTTT. The chain combines TRBV6-5 with TRBJ1-5; D gene ambiguous. Trimming took off 6 bases at V and 5 bases at J, with 17 bases between the two ends. The germline V gene encodes CDR1 MNHEY and CDR2 SVGAGI. This CDR3 is 15 amino acids long.

This chain joins TRBV14 and TRBJ1-4; D remains ambiguous. Germline lookup yields CDR1 SGHDN and CDR2 FVKESK. The V and J ends lost 0 bases and 7 bases respectively, with 9 bases between them. The CDR3 consists of 14 residues. The chain's CDR3 is CASSQDVGSEKLFF. The CDR3 nucleotides read TGTGCCAGCAGCCAAGACGTAGGGAGTGAAAAACTGTTTTTT.

The rearrangement links TRBV5-1 to TRBJ1-1, with 7 nucleotides matching TRBD1. CDR3 length: 15 amino acids. V shed 3 bases and J 3 bases; nucleotides not matched to a gene: 8. Germline CDR1 is SGHRS and CDR2 is YFSETQ. CDR3 in amino acids: CASSSDRRRDTEAFF. DNA for the CDR3: TGCGCCAGCAGCTCGGACAGGAGAAGGGACACTGAAGCTTTCTTT.

V and J are TRBV28 and TRBJ1-2; weak D call: TRBD1 (5 bases). V was pared by 6 bases and J by 4 bases, with 24 bases between. The CDR3 sequence is 17 residues long. Germline lookup yields CDR1 MDHEN and CDR2 SYDVKM. The CDR3 loop reads CASRPTYLTRQSYGYTF. The CDR3 bases are TGTGCCAGCAGGCCAACTTACTTGACACGACAGAGCTATGGCTACACCTTC.